A single sample gave rise to the 29 T cell receptor beta chains below, sequenced in a study of blood T cell repertoires in COVID-19 (dated by TCRdb to the early 2020s). Library generation was performed with the immunoSEQ multiplex PCR assay. The immuneACCESS repertoire file appears here via TCRdb, limited to in-frame rearrangements. These files lack a portion of the clones; in checked studies, under half of the deficit traces to unresolved V genes, and the cause of the others is not known. The sample table holds fewer than 300,000 clones, of which approximately 81% were seen once. Of the sample, around 2.3% falls within the top ten clones. What was sequenced was PBMCs or T cells enriched from blood (not recorded which). Receptors were obtained from a woman in her 50s who had recovered from COVID-19.

The chain couples TRBV2 to TRBJ2-2; maybe TRBD2 (5 bases). V was trimmed by 6 bases and J by 4 bases, leaving 18 bases between them. The V gene's germline CDR1 is SNHLY and CDR2 FYNNEI. This CDR3 is 16 amino acids long. The CDR3 DNA follows: TGTGCCAGCAGAGCAGGACTTCTAGAGGGCACCGGGGAGCTGTTTTTT. It yields the protein CASRAGLLEGTGELFF.

The chain carries TRBV10-3 and TRBJ1-3, with 7 bases matching TRBD1. Germline V gene sequence: CDR1 ENHRY, CDR2 SYGVKD. This CDR3 region has 14 residues. Trimming removed 3 bases from V and 4 bases from J; junction bases left unmatched: 3. In DNA form, the CDR3 reads TGTGCCATCAGTGAAGGGACAGAAGGAAACACCATATATTTT. This codes for CAISEGTEGNTIYF.

The V call is TRBV5-4, the J call TRBJ1-1; 8 positions agree with TRBD1. CDR1 and CDR2 (germline): SGHNT, YYREEE (reference sequence). The CDR3 has 14 amino acids. Trimming cost V 0 bases and J 5 bases; bases outside gene matches: 3. The CDR3 DNA sequence: TGTGCCAGCAGCTTGGTCACAGGGGGTACTGAAGCTTTCTTT. This gives the protein CASSLVTGGTEAFF.

This clone is a singleton in its sample. The V gene is TRBV18, the J gene TRBJ2-1; 8 nucleotides match TRBD2. Germline CDR1 reads KGHSH; CDR2 reads LQKENI. J lost 4 bases, V lost 9 bases, and 8 bases had no gene match. The CDR3 runs 14 residues. CDR3 DNA sequence: TGTGCCAGTACCAGCGGGGGAATGTACAATGAGCAGTTCTTC. Protein product: CASTSGGMYNEQFF. Drawing the rest from reference TRBV18 and TRBJ2-1, the complete variable domain is NAGVMQNPRHLVRRRGQEARLRCSPMKGHSHVYWYRQLPEEGLKFMVYLQKENIIDESGMPKERFSAEFPKEGPSILRIQQVVRGDSAAYFCASTSGGMYNEQFFGPGTRLTVL.

The V and J genes are TRBV5-8 and TRBJ2-5; D tentatively reads TRBD1 or TRBD2 (7 bases each). This CDR3 is 16 amino acids long. The V end lost 4 bases, the J end lost 5 bases, and 21 bases lay between the germline ends. Germline V gene lookup returns CDR1 SGHTS and CDR2 YDEGEE. The CDR3 spells CASSLGGAEGQETQYF. The CDR3 region has the DNA TGTGCCAGCAGCCTGGGGGGGGCCGAGGGACAGGAGACCCAGTACTTC.

This clone was picked up one time. The chain couples TRBV9 to TRBJ1-4; weak D call: TRBD1 (6 bases). V gave up 4 bases and J gave up 0 bases, with 13 bases separating them. The germline CDR1 and CDR2 sequences are SGDLS and YYNGEE. There are 16 residues in the CDR3. CDR3 bases: TGTGCCAGCAGCAGGGGGGGAGCTGCAACTAATGAAAAACTGTTTTTT. Translated, it gives CASSRGGAATNEKLFF.

The J gene is TRBJ1-1, the V gene TRBV19, with a weak D call TRBD1 (5 bases). The CDR3 length is 15 residues. V was trimmed by 7 bases and J by 7 bases, leaving 22 bases between them. Germline lookup yields CDR1 LNHDA and CDR2 SQIVND (reference sequence). Here the CDR3 reads CASTPVDGAGGEAFF. The CDR3 nucleotides read TGTGCCAGTACCCCGGTGGATGGGGCCGGCGGTGAAGCTTTCTTT.

Concerning this clone itself: This sample includes further DNA sequences coding for the same CDR3. The chain employs TRBV29-1 and TRBJ2-6, with D possibly matching TRBD2 (5 bases). With 4 bases removed from V and 1 base from J, the gap between germline ends came to 5 bases. This CDR3 is 13 amino acids long. CDR1 and CDR2 from the germline V gene are SQVTM and ANQGSEA. Here the CDR3 reads CSVAGSGANVLTF. The DNA of the CDR3 is TGCAGCGTTGCGGGGTCTGGGGCCAACGTCCTGACTTTC. Combining the CDR3 with reference TRBV29-1 and TRBJ2-6 gives the whole variable domain SAVISQKPSRDICQRGTSLTIQCQVDSQVTMMFWYRQQPGQSLTLIATANQGSEATYESGFVIDKFPISRPNLTFSTLTVSNMSPEDSSIYLCSVAGSGANVLTFGAGSRLTVL.

Here the CDR3 reads CASSPSSGRAPAYNEQFF. The CDR3 DNA reads TGTGCCAGCAGCCCATCTAGCGGGAGGGCCCCAGCCTACAATGAGCAGTTCTTC. The V call is TRBV5-4, the J call TRBJ2-1; 12 bases are shared with TRBD2. The CDR3 runs 18 residues. Germline-derived CDR1 and CDR2 are SGHNT and YYREEE (reference sequence). V trimming: 4 bases; J trimming: 2 bases; junction bases outside the gene matches: 10. Combining the CDR3 with reference TRBV5-4 and TRBJ2-1 gives the whole variable domain ETGVTQSPTHLIKTRGQQVTLRCSSQSGHNTVSWYQQALGQGPQFIFQYYREEENGRGNFPPRFSGLQFPNYSSELNVNALELDDSALYLCASSPSSGRAPAYNEQFFGPGTRLTVL.

The V and J genes are TRBV29-1 and TRBJ2-3; TRBD1 aligns across 7 bases. Per germline, CDR1 SQVTM and CDR2 ANQGSEA. The CDR3 has 13 residues. The J segment lost 4 bases and the V segment lost 3 bases, leaving 4 bases of the junction unmatched. For the CDR3, the DNA is TGCAGCGTTGACTTGGGACAGTCAGATACGCAGTATTTT. This encodes CSVDLGQSDTQYF.

The chain is built from TRBV4-1 and TRBJ2-7; possible D gene TRBD2, 5 bases. The CDR3 totals 14 residues. The germline V and J ends were trimmed by 5 bases and 2 bases, with 13 bases remaining between them. In germline, CDR1 is MGHRA, CDR2 YSYEKL. For the CDR3, the DNA is TGCGCCAGCAGCTATTCCGGGGTCACCTACGAGCAGTACTTC. Amino acid sequence: CASSYSGVTYEQYF.

V and J are TRBV4-1 and TRBJ1-2; 10 bases are a match to TRBD1. The V gene's germline CDR1 is MGHRA and CDR2 YSYEKL. Trimming took 1 base from V and 7 from J; bases not matched to a gene: 9. This CDR3 is built from 16 residues. The CDR3 loop is CASSQVSTGGVSGYTF. CDR3 nucleotide sequence: TGCGCCAGCAGCCAAGTCTCGACAGGGGGCGTTAGTGGCTACACCTTC.

This chain joins TRBV7-2 and TRBJ2-7, with TRBD2 matching over 12 bases. Trimming removed 0 bases from V and 4 bases from J; junction bases left unmatched: 4. Germline V gene data show CDR1 as SGHTA and CDR2 as FQGNSA. The CDR3 runs to 16 residues. CDR3 in DNA: TGTGCCAGCAGCTTAGCACTAGCGGGAGGATTGTACGAGCAGTACTTC. Its translation: CASSLALAGGLYEQYF.

As regards this clone: Other DNA sequences in the sample encode the same CDR3. The rearrangement joins TRBV7-8 to TRBJ2-3; D unclear. Trimming removed 5 bases from V and 2 bases from J, with 5 bases in between. This CDR3 has 12 residues. CDR1 and CDR2 from the germline V gene are SGHVS and FQNEAQ. The CDR3 sequence: CASSPFTDTQYF. In DNA form, the CDR3 reads TGTGCCAGCAGCCCTTTCACAGATACGCAGTATTTT.

This sequence joins TRBV27 and TRBJ2-1; 7 positions match TRBD2. There are 15 residues in the CDR3. In germline, CDR1 is MNHEY, CDR2 SMNVEV (reference sequence). V was clipped by 7 bases and J by 10 bases; unmatched bases: 16. The CDR3 bases are TGTGCCAGCAACTCTTTAGCGGGTCCCCTAGGAGAGCAGTTCTTC. It specifies CASNSLAGPLGEQFF.

The gene calls are TRBV6-5 and TRBJ1-1; the D is unclear. Trimming cost V 6 bases and J 4 bases, with 15 bases left between them. The CDR3 has 14 amino acids. The germline CDR1 and CDR2 sequences are MNHEY and SVGAGI. CDR3 residues: CASSLQYSGTEAFF. CDR3 in DNA: TGTGCCAGCAGCTTACAGTATTCAGGCACTGAAGCTTTCTTT.

This clone was counted only a few times. The V and J genes are TRBV5-1 and TRBJ2-3; tentatively, D is TRBD2 (7 bases). The CDR3 is 15 residues long. Germline V CDR1 and CDR2: SGHRS, YFSETQ. Trimming shortened V by 0 bases and J by 4 bases, and 12 bases separated the two germline ends. The CDR3 sequence is CASSLARGAPDTQYF. The CDR3 region has the DNA TGCGCCAGCAGCTTGGCCCGGGGGGCCCCAGATACGCAGTATTTT.

V usage is TRBV27 and J usage is TRBJ1-1; 8 bases line up with TRBD1. Germline V gives CDR1 MNHEY, CDR2 SMNVEV (reference sequence). Trimming took 5 bases from V and 1 from J; bases not matched to a gene: 9. The CDR3 is 16 residues long. The DNA of the CDR3 is TGTGCCAGCAGTCCCGGGACAGGTATGGCGAACACTGAAGCTTTCTTT. Translation: CASSPGTGMANTEAFF.

The chain combines TRBV9 with TRBJ2-2; 12 bases align to TRBD2. Germline loops: CDR1 SGDLS, CDR2 YYNGEE. V shed 0 bases, J shed 3 bases, and the junction held 6 bases outside the gene matches. This CDR3 has 18 residues. CDR3 in amino acids: CASSVGLAGEWYTGELFF. CDR3 DNA: TGTGCCAGCAGCGTAGGACTAGCGGGAGAATGGTACACCGGGGAGCTGTTTTTT.

This clone was seen just once. The J gene is TRBJ1-6, the V gene TRBV27; maybe TRBD1 (6 bases). The CDR3 is 16 residues long. Germline CDR1 reads MNHEY; CDR2 reads SMNVEV (reference sequence). V was cut by 4 bases and J by 0 bases, with 10 bases left in between. The CDR3 DNA follows: TGTGCCAGCAGTTCCCCACAGGGCTCCTATAATTCACCCCTCCACTTT. Translation gives CASSSPQGSYNSPLHF.

The V gene is TRBV5-7, the J gene TRBJ1-6; 7 positions match TRBD1. TRBV5-7 is an ORF for which the function is uncertain. The CDR3 totals 18 residues. J gave up 0 bases and V 0 bases, and 6 bases lay outside the gene matches. CDR3 DNA: TGTGCCAGCAGCTTGGAGGGACAGTTTAGCTCCTATAATTCACCCCTCCACTTT. Amino acid sequence: CASSLEGQFSSYNSPLHF.

The genes are TRBV10-3 and TRBJ1-5; D remains unclear. CDR1 is ENHRY and CDR2 is SYGVKD in the germline V gene. The CDR3 runs to 13 residues. V lost 4 bases to trimming and J lost 6 bases, with 10 bases between them. In DNA form, the CDR3 reads TGTGCCATCAGTGTGGGGAGCGGTCAGCCCCAGCATTTT. It specifies CAISVGSGQPQHF.

This chain joins TRBV2 and TRBJ1-6, with 10 bases that match TRBD1. The CDR3 loop spans 16 amino acids. The V gene end was trimmed by 7 bases and the J gene end by 5 bases; junction bases not matched to a gene: 8. Germline CDR1 and CDR2: SNHLY and FYNNEI. The CDR3: CASNGRTGGNNSPLHF. DNA for the CDR3: TGTGCCAGCAATGGACGGACAGGGGGGAATAATTCACCCCTCCACTTT.

This chain links TRBV6-6 with TRBJ1-3; 10 bases are shared with TRBD1. The ends lost 2 bases at V and 5 bases at J; junction bases unmatched: 0. CDR1 MNHNY and CDR2 SVGAGI come from the germline V gene (reference sequence). The CDR3 runs 14 residues. The CDR3 protein is CASSYDRGRNTIYF. The CDR3 bases are TGTGCCAGCAGTTACGACAGGGGGCGAAACACCATATATTTT.

This chain connects TRBV2 to TRBJ1-2; no definite D call. Germline CDR1 and CDR2: SNHLY and FYNNEI. This CDR3 region has 13 residues. V lost 3 bases, J lost 4 bases, and 9 bases lay in between. In DNA, the CDR3 is TGTGCCAGCAGTGAGCAGGCATCCTATGGCTACACCTTC. Its translation is CASSEQASYGYTF.

The chain uses TRBV10-3 and TRBJ2-7; TRBD1 aligns across 8 bases. In germline, CDR1 is ENHRY, CDR2 SYGVKD. The length of the CDR3 is 12 residues. Trimming at V came to 6 bases and at J to 6 bases, leaving 4 bases not matched to a gene. CDR3 coding DNA: TGTGCCATCAGGGACAGGGATTCCGAGCAGTACTTC. Its translation is CAIRDRDSEQYF.

The CDR3 coding sequence is TGTGCCAGCAGCAGATACCAAGAGACCCAGTACTTC. This encodes CASSRYQETQYF. V and J are TRBV6-5 and TRBJ2-5; D is unclear. The CDR3 loop spans 12 amino acids. Looked up from germline, CDR1 is MNHEY and CDR2 is SVGAGI. V gave up 6 bases and J gave up 0 bases, with 5 bases separating them.

CDR3 amino acids: CASRDTGLAEQYF. CDR3 DNA sequence: TGTGCCAGCAGGGATACAGGGTTGGCCGAGCAGTACTTC. This chain joins TRBV2 and TRBJ2-7, with D possibly being TRBD1 (6 bases). In germline, CDR1 is SNHLY, CDR2 FYNNEI. V was shortened by 6 bases and J by 6 bases, with 15 bases between the two germline ends. CDR3 size: 13 residues.

The chain is built from TRBV7-5 and TRBJ2-3; the tabulated D call, TRBD2, remains unverified against the DNA. TRBV7-5 is shown as a pseudogene. This CDR3 has 17 residues. The CDR3 loop reads CARSLVALAGGADTQYF. Written as DNA, the CDR3 is TGTGCCAGAAGCTTAGTGGCCTTAGCGGGAGGCGCAGATACGCAGTATTTT.